The T cell receptor (beta chain) under discussion was sequenced for a study of early T cells in non-severe SARS-CoV-2 infection. This CDR3 is built from 19 residues. J gave up 0 bases and V 0 bases, and 9 bases lay outside the gene matches. From germline, CDR1 is SGHNT and CDR2 YYREEE (reference sequence). This clonotype was seen more than once but under ten times. Via MiXCR, TCRdb re-called the 5' RACE reads, giving one row per CDR3 protein. The sample carries approximately 81,000 distinct CDR3 sequences, around 5.6% recorded once. Sequences were obtained from whole blood. The source is an adult who was a healthcare worker with PCR-confirmed SARS-CoV-2 infection or an uninfected control (not recorded which). The V call is TRBV5-4, the J call TRBJ2-4, with 10 bases identical to TRBD2. CDR3 coding DNA: TGTGCCAGCAGCTTGGGTGCTAGCGGGAGTCTGCTAGCCAAAAACATTCAGTACTTC. Encoded protein: CASSLGASGSLLAKNIQYF.